This entry lists 19 T cell receptor beta chains sequenced from one sample in a study of regulatory T cells in long-lasting Graves disease. The authors built TCR beta libraries using iRepertoire HTBI primers and Arm-PCR of CDR3 regions. TCRdb re-derived calls from the multiplex PCR reads in MiXCR, one entry per CDR3 protein. The table lists 350,000 to 450,000 distinct CDR3 sequences, about 15% of them singletons. Time point given: newly diagnosed GD, antithyroid drugs for less than 3 months. The authors made the TCR library using RNA they extracted from PBMCs. These same records also appear under a second study, on T cells in Graves' hyperthyroidism and ophthalmopathy.

The sequencing here drew on peripheral blood mononuclear cells (PBMCs), taken at new diagnosis, from a patient treated with antithyroid drugs. These TCRs come from a woman in her twenties or thirties with Graves disease.

This clonotype was observed at least ten times. The V gene is TRBV18, the J gene TRBJ2-7, with 7 bases matching TRBD2. Looked up from germline, CDR1 is KGHSH and CDR2 is LQKENI. The V and J ends lost 2 bases and 7 bases, in that order; junction bases with no gene match: 8. The CDR3 has 14 amino acids. The CDR3 here is CASSPSTSPGEQYF. DNA of the CDR3: TGTGCCAGCTCACCATCGACTAGCCCTGGGGAGCAGTACTTC.

This clonotype was seen more than once but under ten times. The chain employs TRBV6-1 and TRBJ1-2; D uncertain. Germline lookup yields CDR1 MNHNS and CDR2 SASEGT. This CDR3 spans 11 amino acids. Trimming shortened V by 6 bases and J by 8 bases, and 10 bases separated the two germline ends. The CDR3 DNA reads TGTGCCAGCAGGAACCCAGGCGGCTACACCTTC. It codes for CASRNPGGYTF.

This clonotype was counted only a few times. The V gene is TRBV5-1, the J gene TRBJ2-2; 13 nucleotides agree with TRBD2. This CDR3 comprises 17 residues. Germline loops: CDR1 SGHRS, CDR2 YFSETQ. V dropped 4 bases and J dropped 2; count of bases not matched to a gene: 5. The CDR3 nucleotides are TGCGCCAGCAGCCCGGGGACTAGCGGGATTAACACCGGGGAGCTGTTTTTT. Encoded protein: CASSPGTSGINTGELFF.

This rearrangement joins TRBV29-1 to TRBJ2-7; D unclear. CDR1 SQVTM and CDR2 ANQGSEA come from the germline V gene. This CDR3 is built from 11 residues. V lost 7 bases to trimming and J lost 0 bases, with 7 bases between them. CDR3: CSGGFSYEQYF. The DNA for the CDR3 is TGCAGCGGGGGATTCTCCTACGAGCAGTACTTC.

This clonotype was counted between two and nine times. The chain couples TRBV28 to TRBJ1-1; 7 positions agree with TRBD1. Looked up from germline, CDR1 is MDHEN and CDR2 is SYDVKM. V was clipped by 10 bases and J by 7 bases; unmatched bases: 18. The CDR3 is 15 residues long. In nucleotides, the CDR3 is TGTGCCATCTCTCGGGGACAGCCTAATTCCTTTGAAGCTTTCTTT. Protein product: CAISRGQPNSFEAFF.

As regards this clonotype: A much larger clone lies a single base off, so this may be a read error. CDR3 residues: CASSPSWAAEDTQYF. CDR3 DNA: TGTGCCAGCAGCCCTTCTTGGGCGGCGGAAGATACGCAGTATTTT. The genes are TRBV11-3 and TRBJ2-3; D uncertain. The germline CDR1 and CDR2 sequences are SGHNT and YENEEA. There are 15 residues in the CDR3. V lost 5 bases and J lost 5, with 17 bases in between.

The chain joins TRBV27 to TRBJ2-1, with 8 bases lining up with TRBD1. This CDR3 is 14 amino acids long. Losses at the gene ends were 3 bases for V and 4 bases for J; bases not matched to a gene: 2. Germline loops: CDR1 MNHEY, CDR2 SMNVEV (reference sequence). The CDR3 DNA reads TGTGCCAGCAGTTTTGGACAGGGTTACAATGAGCAGTTCTTC. Protein: CASSFGQGYNEQFF.

This clonotype was counted only a few times. A much larger clone sits a single nucleotide away, making a read error possible. This chain links TRBV20-1 with TRBJ1-3, with D perhaps matching TRBD1 (5 bases). This CDR3 region has 13 residues. Germline V gene sequence: CDR1 DFQATT, CDR2 SNEGSKA (reference sequence). Written as DNA, the CDR3 is TGCAGTGCGGTTTCCGGGGCGGATAAAGATGAGGATTTT. Translation gives CSAVSGADKDEDF.

This clonotype was picked up many times. The rearrangement links TRBV12-3 or TRBV12-4 to TRBJ2-5, with D perhaps matching TRBD2 (5 bases). CDR3 length: 18 amino acids. V shed 2 bases and J shed 5 bases, with 24 bases lying between them. The CDR3 sequence is CASSLPSGKGGPKETQYF. DNA for the CDR3: TGTGCCAGCAGTTTACCCTCGGGGAAGGGCGGGCCGAAGGAGACCCAGTACTTC.

This clonotype was seen repeatedly, ten times or more. The chain joins TRBV20-1 to TRBJ2-7; TRBD1 matches at 9 bases. Unmatched junction bases numbered 7, after V lost 6 bases and J lost 4 bases. Germline CDR1 DFQATT, CDR2 SNEGSKA (reference sequence). The CDR3 spans 13 residues. CDR3 protein: CSAPAGQGYEQYF. In DNA, the CDR3 is TGCAGTGCACCGGCGGGACAGGGTTACGAGCAGTACTTC.

In this sample, this clonotype turned up many times. This chain connects TRBV10-3 to TRBJ2-7, with a weak D call TRBD1 (7 bases). Trimming removed 0 bases at V and 3 bases at J, with 21 bases between. Germline V gene lookup returns CDR1 ENHRY and CDR2 SYGVKD. The CDR3 runs to 18 residues. This chain's CDR3 is CAISESQGRSANFYEQYF. DNA for the CDR3: TGTGCCATCAGTGAGTCACAGGGGAGGTCGGCGAATTTCTACGAGCAGTACTTC.

This clonotype showed up many times. The chain links TRBV2 to TRBJ1-4; 7 bases match TRBD1. CDR1 is SNHLY and CDR2 is FYNNEI in the germline V gene. V shed 6 bases, J shed 0 bases, and the junction held 4 bases outside the gene matches. The CDR3 extends over 15 amino acids. The DNA of the CDR3 is TGTGCCAGCAGCTATGACAGGGCAACTAATGAAAAACTGTTTTTT. Its translation is CASSYDRATNEKLFF.

This clonotype has at least ten counts. This chain connects TRBV6-2 or TRBV6-3 to TRBJ1-4; D remains ambiguous. V dropped 6 bases and J dropped 0 bases, with 14 bases sitting between them. CDR3 length: 16 amino acids. In germline, CDR1 is MNHEY, CDR2 SVGEGT. The CDR3 reads CASRPNRLATNEKLFF. In DNA form, the CDR3 reads TGTGCCAGCAGACCAAACCGCCTAGCAACTAATGAAAAACTGTTTTTT.

This clonotype came up a few times. V gene TRBV20-1 combines with J gene TRBJ2-5, with D possibly matching TRBD2 (5 bases). V was shortened by 6 bases and J by 1 base, with 9 bases between the two germline ends. This CDR3 is built from 12 residues. In germline, CDR1 is DFQATT, CDR2 SNEGSKA (reference sequence). The CDR3 loop reads CSAWGAQETQYF. CDR3 DNA sequence: TGCAGTGCCTGGGGAGCCCAAGAGACCCAGTACTTC.

This clonotype came up many times. The chain carries TRBV6-2 or TRBV6-3 and TRBJ2-5; 11 nucleotides align to TRBD2. CDR3 length: 17 residues. V lost 5 bases to trimming and J lost 4 bases; unmatched junction nucleotides: 12. The germline V gene has CDR1 MNHEY and CDR2 SVGEGT. CDR3 loop: CASSEPLRLAGGETQYF. In nucleotides, the CDR3 is TGTGCCAGCAGTGAACCGCTTAGGCTAGCGGGAGGAGAGACCCAGTACTTC.

This clonotype was recorded a few times. The gene calls are TRBV7-2 and TRBJ2-1; the match to TRBD2 covers 9 bases. Germline CDR1 and CDR2: SGHTA and FQGNSA. The CDR3 is made up of 14 amino acids. V lost 5 bases and J lost 10; bases outside the gene matches: 9. The CDR3 reads CASSSAGGPREQFF. Here the CDR3 DNA reads TGTGCCAGCAGCAGCGCGGGAGGGCCTCGGGAGCAGTTCTTC. Based on the CDR3 plus reference TRBV7-2 and TRBJ2-1, the full variable domain is GAGVSQSPSNKVTEKGKDVELRCDPISGHTALYWYRQSLGQGLEFLIYFQGNSAPDKSGLPSDRFSAERTGGSVSTLTIQRTQQEDSAVYLCASSSAGGPREQFFGPGTRLTVL.

This clonotype was counted a few times. The chain recombines TRBV29-1 with TRBJ1-5, with 12 bases lining up with TRBD1. V lost 5 bases, J lost 4 bases, and 3 bases stayed unmatched. This CDR3 spans 14 amino acids. The germline gives CDR1 SQVTM, CDR2 ANQGSEA. Here the CDR3 DNA reads TGCAGCGTTAGGGACAGGGGGCTTAATCAGCCCCAGCATTTT. The encoded protein is CSVRDRGLNQPQHF.

This clonotype was seen a few times. The chain carries TRBV18 and TRBJ1-3, with D uncertain. Looked up from germline, CDR1 is KGHSH and CDR2 is LQKENI. V lost 3 bases to trimming and J lost 0 bases, with 9 bases between them. The length of the CDR3 is 15 residues. The CDR3 bases are TGTGCCAGCTCACCGAGGGATAACTCTGGAAACACCATATATTTT. This gives the protein CASSPRDNSGNTIYF.

This clonotype has a handful of counts. J is TRBJ2-5 and V is TRBV20-1; D perhaps matches TRBD2 (7 bases). V shed 5 bases and J shed 2 bases, with 12 bases lying between them. Germline V CDR1 and CDR2: DFQATT, SNEGSKA (reference sequence). The CDR3 loop spans 13 amino acids. CDR3 sequence: CSAEGGLQETQYF. The CDR3, as DNA: TGCAGTGCTGAGGGGGGGCTACAAGAGACCCAGTACTTC.